Here is one TCR beta chain with its context. The data are from a study of shared clonotypes between healthy human individuals. Across the whole study: Contributing individuals were two females and three males aged 18 to 49. Donors had three CD4 naive, three CD4 memory, two CD8 naive and one CD8 memory plate apiece.

This CDR3 spans 15 amino acids. CDR1 is MDHEN and CDR2 is SYDVKM in the germline V gene. Trimming pared 2 bases from V and 4 bases from J, leaving 15 bases between. Generated by immunoSEQ multiplex PCR, the TCRdb table keeps only in-frame clones and is missing some. The table shows roughly 700,000 clones, with around 72% occurring only once. The V call is TRBV28, the J call TRBJ2-7; D is perhaps TRBD1 (6 bases). The sequenced sample consisted of memory CD4+ T cells sorted from blood. Regarding subset: CD45RA-negative fraction. The clonotype was recovered from a woman in her twenties or thirties in good health. The CDR3 spells CASSLIWGRGYEQYF. The DNA for the CDR3 is TGTGCCAGCAGTTTAATCTGGGGCAGGGGTTACGAGCAGTACTTC.